These 5 T cell receptor beta chains originate from one sample sequenced in a study of cytomegalovirus exposure and HLA in healthy donors. Clones were sequenced by immunoSEQ multiplex PCR, and TCRdb holds only the in-frame ones, with some missing. The data hold over 120,000 clones, with roughly 86% observed a single time. The sample comprised PBMCs. These receptors came from a man between 18 and 35 years old in good health and CMV-seropositive.

The chain recombines TRBV11-2 with TRBJ2-7; TRBD2 agrees at 7 bases. This CDR3 contains 14 residues. V was clipped by 1 base and J by 4 bases; unmatched bases: 4. Germline CDR1 and CDR2: SGHAT and FQNNGV. The DNA of the CDR3 is TGTGCCAGCAGCTTAGGCGGCGGGGGTTACGAGCAGTACTTC. Translation: CASSLGGGGYEQYF.

The chain combines TRBV27 with TRBJ2-1; TRBD2 aligns across 11 bases. CDR3 length: 16 amino acids. J lost 7 bases, V lost 4 bases, and 9 bases had no gene match. The germline CDR1 and CDR2 sequences are MNHEY and SMNVEV (reference sequence). CDR3: CASSSPLLAGGNEQFF. In DNA, the CDR3 is TGTGCCAGCAGTTCCCCGTTATTAGCGGGAGGGAATGAGCAGTTCTTC.

This clone came up a few times. The chain couples TRBV6-1 to TRBJ2-7, with a weak D call TRBD1 (6 bases). V lost 1 base to trimming and J lost 5 bases, with 9 bases between them. The CDR3 runs to 13 residues. Germline CDR1 reads MNHNS; CDR2 reads SASEGT. The CDR3 sequence is CASSEGYRDEQYF. The CDR3 DNA reads as TGTGCCAGCAGTGAAGGTTACAGGGACGAGCAGTACTTC.

V gene TRBV27 combines with J gene TRBJ2-7; no firm D call. V was trimmed by 0 bases and J by 7 bases, leaving 10 bases between them. The CDR3 is made up of 13 amino acids. Germline V CDR1 and CDR2: MNHEY, SMNVEV (reference sequence). Here the CDR3 DNA reads TGTGCCAGCAGTTTATCAACATCTAGTGAGCAGTACTTC. Amino acids: CASSLSTSSEQYF.

Written as DNA, the CDR3 is TGTGCCAGCAGGCAGGGGGCGAATGAGCAGTTCTTC. Protein product: CASRQGANEQFF. The V gene is TRBV28, the J gene TRBJ2-1, with TRBD1 matching 8 bases. J was trimmed by 7 bases and V by 6 bases; bases with no gene match: 2. The germline CDR1 and CDR2 sequences are MDHEN and SYDVKM. CDR3 length equals 12 residues.